The clone carrying this T cell receptor beta chain was detected ten times or more. What it recognizes is unknown. In the original analysis: Samples contained a median of about 100,000 TCRs, with a range of roughly 20,000 to 750,000. TCRdb processed the RACE reads anew with MiXCR; each CDR3 protein has one entry. TCRdb's processing, not the authors' own work, is the source of the V and J calls. The sample contains about 380,000 distinct CDR3 sequences, approximately 5% of which appear only once. With 2 bases removed from V and 8 bases from J, the gap between germline ends came to 10 bases. CDR3 size: 14 residues. This record belongs to a study of human T cells and chemical hapten exposure. Study-wide results and caveats: Clustering by CDR3 similarity yielded significantly more large clusters from expanded TCRs than controls.

Time point defined: patch test 1, 2 weeks after DPC sensitization. Regarding treatment: therapeutic diphenylcyclopropenone sensitization with weekly scalp DPC. This sequence was found in a woman in her fifties or sixties with alopecia areata. Some clones in this sample may be carry-over from other donors' samples. This chain joins TRBV23-1 and TRBJ1-6; D is ambiguous. TRBV23-1 is marked as an open reading frame, function uncertain. The input for sequencing was whole blood, taken in connection with sensitization to the hapten diphenylcyclopropenone (DPC). The CDR3 reads CASSQTCQDSPLHF. Here the CDR3 DNA reads TGCGCCAGCAGTCAAACGTGCCAGGATTCACCCCTCCACTTT.